The subject of this entry is one T cell receptor beta chain. Its antigen is unknown. The PCR used 60 Vbeta and 13 Jbeta primers. Sequencing used immunoSEQ multiplex PCR; TCRdb keeps in-frame clones, though not all of them. Of 150,000 to 200,000 clones in the sample, approximately 85% were seen once. This entry is derived from a study of cytomegalovirus exposure and HLA in healthy donors. Broader study findings: It emerged from a later analysis that several of the most significant clusters appeared to be linked to common viral pathogens. Most CMV-associated TCR beta chains were later found to appear HLA-restricted. Researchers reported that three CMV-associated chains were confirmed in vitro as CMV antigen-specific.

V was trimmed by 5 bases and J by 0 bases, leaving 11 bases between them. The CDR3 spans 15 residues. Per the germline V gene, CDR1 is LNHDA and CDR2 is SQIVND (reference sequence). Sequencing used PBMCs. V usage is TRBV19 and J usage is TRBJ2-1; D is possibly TRBD2 (6 bases). This TCR was sampled from a woman aged 18 to 35 in good health and CMV-seronegative. The CDR3 bases are TGTGCCAGTAGTGCGGGACCCAACTCCTACAATGAGCAGTTCTTC. Its protein product is CASSAGPNSYNEQFF. The variable domain in full, with the rest retrieved from reference TRBV19 and TRBJ2-1, is DGGITQSPKYLFRKEGQNVTLSCEQNLNHDAMYWYRQDPGQGLRLIYYSQIVNDFQKGDIAEGYSVSREKKESFPLTVTSAQKNPTAFYLCASSAGPNSYNEQFFGPGTRLTVL.